The clone carrying this T cell receptor (beta chain) came up a few times. Its specificity is not known. This specimen belongs to a study of beta chain features in type 1 diabetes. The wider study: Regarding age, gender and cell yields, patients proved similar to healthy donors. Over all samples combined, 107,917,701 sorted cells were examined. Overall study findings and caveats: In type 1 diabetes patients, VDJ junctions had fewer insertions; deletions at these junctions were more frequent.

V was shortened by 2 bases and J by 5 bases, with 4 bases between the two germline ends. Germline assignment: CDR1 SGHTA and CDR2 FQGNSA. CDR3 length: 12 amino acids. TCRB transcripts that were expressed got sequenced, as all of the isolated RNA had been reverse transcribed. The method was immunoSEQ multiplex PCR; TCRdb's version includes in-frame clones alone and lacks a portion of them. The data show a few hundred thousand clones, approximately 28% seen once. This sequence originates from a man younger than 35 in good health. This chain links TRBV7-2 with TRBJ2-1; no reliable D call. Sequenced: naive CD4+ T cells from blood. CDR3 sequence: CASSLPNNEQFF. CDR3 sequence (DNA): TGTGCCAGCAGCTTACCAAACAATGAGCAGTTCTTC.